These 26 T cell receptor beta chains were sequenced from one sample in a study of OX40 agonist ivuxolimab in advanced cancers. The data were produced by immunoSEQ multiplex PCR, yet TCRdb's version contains in-frame clones alone and is incomplete. The repertoire holds about 2,800 clones, with over 55% as singletons. The sequencing used CD4+ or CD8+ T cells sorted from blood, collected in a trial of the OX40 agonist ivuxolimab. These receptors were taken from an adult with an advanced solid tumor such as melanoma, head and neck, liver or kidney cancer.

The chain combines TRBV7-9 with TRBJ1-2; D is possibly TRBD1 (6 bases). This CDR3 contains 14 residues. The germline CDR1 and CDR2 sequences are SEHNR and FQNEAQ (reference sequence). Trimming left V 6 bases short and J 7 bases short, with 18 bases between. The CDR3 DNA sequence: TGTGCCAGCAGTTCCGCCGGACAGCCTATTGGCTACACCTTC. Translating gives CASSSAGQPIGYTF.

The chain joins TRBV4-3 to TRBJ2-1; TRBD2 matches 8 bases. This CDR3 spans 15 amino acids. The trim removed 4 bases at V and 5 bases at J, leaving 7 bases unmatched. The germline V gene encodes CDR1 LGHNA and CDR2 YSLEER. CDR3 region: CASSPYGGGNNEQFF. CDR3 DNA sequence: TGCGCCAGCAGCCCCTACGGGGGGGGAAACAATGAGCAGTTCTTC.

The rearrangement links TRBV6-4 to TRBJ2-2; D ambiguous. The CDR3 is 13 residues long. CDR1 MRHNA and CDR2 SNTAGT come from the germline V gene. Trimming left V 0 bases short and J 4 bases short, with 3 bases between. In DNA form, the CDR3 reads TGTGCCAGCAGTGACTCGTCCACCGGGGAGCTGTTTTTT. Its protein product is CASSDSSTGELFF.

The chain has TRBV9 and TRBJ1-1; D is unclear. This CDR3 has 15 residues. Germline V gene sequence: CDR1 SGDLS, CDR2 YYNGEE. V was cut by 4 bases and J by 0 bases, with 13 bases left in between. CDR3: CASSPFTMMNTEAFF. The DNA for the CDR3 is TGTGCCAGCAGCCCCTTCACTATGATGAACACTGAAGCTTTCTTT. The whole variable domain, filled in from reference TRBV9 and TRBJ1-1, reads DSGVTQTPKHLITATGQRVTLRCSPRSGDLSVYWYQQSLDQGLQFLIQYYNGEERAKGNILERFSAQQFPDLHSELNLSSLELGDSALYFCASSPFTMMNTEAFFGQGTRLTVV.

The chain recombines TRBV9 with TRBJ1-2; 9 bases line up with TRBD1. J was trimmed by 4 bases and V by 4 bases; bases with no gene match: 2. The CDR3 extends over 13 amino acids. Germline CDR1 is SGDLS and CDR2 is YYNGEE. The CDR3 bases are TGTGCCAGCAGCACAGGGGGCGCCTATGGCTACACCTTC. Amino acids: CASSTGGAYGYTF. Based on the CDR3 plus reference TRBV9 and TRBJ1-2, the full variable domain is DSGVTQTPKHLITATGQRVTLRCSPRSGDLSVYWYQQSLDQGLQFLIQYYNGEERAKGNILERFSAQQFPDLHSELNLSSLELGDSALYFCASSTGGAYGYTFGSGTRLTVV.

The genes are TRBV4-3 and TRBJ2-1, with 9 nucleotides matching TRBD2. Trimming removed 1 base from V and 6 bases from J; junction bases left unmatched: 7. From germline, CDR1 is LGHNA and CDR2 YSLEER. There are 16 residues in the CDR3. CDR3 loop: CASSQGLAGMSNEQFF. CDR3 nucleotides: TGCGCCAGCAGCCAAGGTCTAGCGGGGATGAGCAATGAGCAGTTCTTC.

V is TRBV9 and J is TRBJ2-1; D may be TRBD1 (6 bases). The CDR3 has 15 residues. Trimming removed 0 bases at V and 6 bases at J, with 13 bases between. The germline gives CDR1 SGDLS, CDR2 YYNGEE. Here the CDR3 reads CASSVVATGSNEQFF. CDR3 DNA sequence: TGTGCCAGCAGCGTAGTGGCGACAGGTAGCAATGAGCAGTTCTTC.

This clone was detected once. The V call is TRBV2, the J call TRBJ2-1; maybe TRBD2 (5 bases). With 4 bases removed from V and 9 bases from J, the gap between germline ends came to 13 bases. The CDR3 contains 13 residues. Per the germline V gene, CDR1 is SNHLY and CDR2 is FYNNEI. In DNA, the CDR3 is TGTGCCAGCAGTGGTCCGGACTTCCCTGAGCAGTTCTTC. Encoded protein: CASSGPDFPEQFF.

This clone turned up a few times. This chain links TRBV10-1 with TRBJ1-5; 9 positions match TRBD1. Germline V CDR1 and CDR2: WNHNN, SYGVQD (reference sequence). Trimming removed 6 bases from V and 0 bases from J; junction bases left unmatched: 6. This CDR3 is built from 16 residues. CDR3 bases: TGCGCCAGCAGCCCGGGACAGGGTTATAGCAATCAGCCCCAGCATTTT. It encodes CASSPGQGYSNQPQHF.

The rearrangement uses TRBV6-5 and TRBJ1-1; D is possibly TRBD1 (5 bases). The V end was cut by 5 bases, the J end by 4 bases, with 8 bases between. This CDR3 is built from 12 residues. Germline values: CDR1 MNHEY, CDR2 SVGAGI. The CDR3 region is CASSVGVTEAFF. The CDR3 DNA follows: TGTGCCAGCAGTGTGGGGGTCACTGAAGCTTTCTTT.

This chain links TRBV2 with TRBJ1-2; TRBD1 is a possible D gene (5 bases). V was cut by 2 bases and J by 6 bases, with 16 bases left in between. The germline gives CDR1 SNHLY, CDR2 FYNNEI. CDR3 length: 15 residues. Here the CDR3 reads CASSESSDGGDGYTF. The CDR3 DNA follows: TGTGCCAGCAGTGAATCCTCGGACGGGGGGGATGGCTACACCTTC.

This rearrangement joins TRBV6-5 to TRBJ2-1; D uncertain. In germline, CDR1 is MNHEY, CDR2 SVGAGI. V lost 3 bases and J lost 3, with 9 bases in between. The CDR3 is 14 residues long. The CDR3 reads CASSYGSLYNEQFF. Here the CDR3 DNA reads TGTGCCAGCAGTTATGGTTCCCTCTACAATGAGCAGTTCTTC.

J is TRBJ2-7 and V is TRBV27; D unresolved. The V gene lost 4 bases and the J gene lost 1 base, with 14 bases spanning the gap. Germline lookup yields CDR1 MNHEY and CDR2 SMNVEV (reference sequence). This CDR3 spans 15 amino acids. The chain's CDR3 is CASSYSSIGSYEQYF. Written as DNA, the CDR3 is TGTGCCAGCAGTTACTCGAGTATCGGATCCTACGAGCAGTACTTC.

This clone was seen a handful of times. The rearrangement uses TRBV7-9 and TRBJ1-1; a possible D gene is TRBD1 (5 bases). This CDR3 comprises 15 residues. Between the trimmed V and J ends, which lost 1 base and 1 base, there was a span of 10 bases. Germline lookup yields CDR1 SEHNR and CDR2 FQNEAQ (reference sequence). The CDR3: CASSLEGRSNTEAFF. The CDR3 DNA sequence: TGTGCCAGCAGCTTAGAGGGGAGATCGAACACTGAAGCTTTCTTT.

The rearrangement links TRBV7-9 to TRBJ1-1; D is unclear. The germline gives CDR1 SEHNR, CDR2 FQNEAQ (reference sequence). V dropped 1 base and J dropped 2 bases, with 8 bases sitting between them. The length of the CDR3 is 14 residues. CDR3 DNA sequence: TGTGCCAGCAGCTTAGTGGGCAGTAACACTGAAGCTTTCTTT. This sequence encodes CASSLVGSNTEAFF.

The chain carries TRBV6-4 and TRBJ2-5; 11 positions agree with TRBD2. The V segment lost 2 bases and the J segment 5 bases; nucleotides outside the gene matches: 7. Looked up from germline, CDR1 is MRHNA and CDR2 is SNTAGT. The CDR3 is 16 amino acids. The CDR3 spells CASSDGLAGGGETQYF. The CDR3 DNA reads TGTGCCAGCAGTGACGGGTTAGCGGGAGGGGGGGAGACCCAGTACTTC.

This clone was counted between two and nine times. The chain combines TRBV4-1 with TRBJ1-2, with D unresolved. Germline V gene sequence: CDR1 MGHRA, CDR2 YSYEKL. Between the trimmed V and J ends, which lost 4 bases and 3 bases, there was a span of 12 bases. The CDR3 sequence is 14 residues long. CDR3: CASSPETHYYGYTF. In nucleotides, the CDR3 is TGCGCCAGCAGCCCTGAGACCCACTACTATGGCTACACCTTC.

The gene calls are TRBV7-9 and TRBJ1-5; tentatively, D is TRBD1 (5 bases). The CDR3 extends over 12 amino acids. The germline gives CDR1 SEHNR, CDR2 FQNEAQ (reference sequence). V lost 2 bases and J 9 bases, leaving 8 bases between the germline ends. The DNA of the CDR3 is TGTGCCAGCAGCTTACTGGGGGGGCCCCAGCATTTT. Translated: CASSLLGGPQHF.

V and J are TRBV9 and TRBJ1-1; D remains unclear. CDR3 length: 14 amino acids. V lost 5 bases to trimming and J lost 1 base, with 12 bases between them. From germline, CDR1 is SGDLS and CDR2 YYNGEE. The CDR3 loop is CASRSMDGNTEAFF. CDR3 nucleotides: TGTGCCAGCAGATCGATGGACGGGAACACTGAAGCTTTCTTT.

This chain uses TRBV28 with TRBJ2-3; the D gene is possibly TRBD1 (6 bases). This CDR3 comprises 15 residues. CDR1 is MDHEN, CDR2 SYDVKM, per germline. V lost 8 bases, J lost 0 bases, and 15 bases lay in between. In DNA form, the CDR3 reads TGTGCCAGCGGGGAGACAGGTTCTAGCACAGATACGCAGTATTTT. Protein: CASGETGSSTDTQYF.

The chain has TRBV27 and TRBJ2-1; D possibly corresponds to TRBD2 (6 bases). Germline CDR1 MNHEY, CDR2 SMNVEV (reference sequence). The CDR3 has 15 amino acids. The V end was cut by 3 bases, the J end by 3 bases, with 12 bases between. The CDR3 reads CASSFGASVYNEQFF. CDR3 sequence (DNA): TGTGCCAGCAGTTTCGGGGCTAGCGTCTACAATGAGCAGTTCTTC.

The chain joins TRBV5-1 to TRBJ2-5; 12 positions match TRBD1. CDR1 and CDR2 (germline): SGHRS, YFSETQ. Unmatched junction bases numbered 11, after V lost 3 bases and J lost 5 bases. The length of the CDR3 is 17 residues. In DNA form, the CDR3 reads TGCGCCAGCAGCTGGGACAGGGGGCTTTCGGGAGCGGAGACCCAGTACTTC. This codes for CASSWDRGLSGAETQYF.

The chain joins TRBV4-1 to TRBJ2-1; 7 nucleotides agree with TRBD2. The V gene's germline CDR1 is MGHRA and CDR2 YSYEKL. V shed 0 bases and J 7 bases; nucleotides not matched to a gene: 15. The CDR3 sequence is 18 residues long. In nucleotides, the CDR3 is TGCGCCAGCAGCCAAGATAGGGCGGGAGTTTACGCTGGAAATGAGCAGTTCTTC. Translation gives CASSQDRAGVYAGNEQFF.

The chain links TRBV6-5 to TRBJ1-1, with a tentative D call TRBD1 (5 bases). The length of the CDR3 is 15 residues. Germline V gene data show CDR1 as MNHEY and CDR2 as SVGAGI. The V and J ends lost 0 bases and 3 bases respectively, with 11 bases between them. In DNA, the CDR3 is TGTGCCAGCAGTTACTCCAGACTGGGGGACACTGAAGCTTTCTTT. It encodes CASSYSRLGDTEAFF.

The chain recombines TRBV9 with TRBJ2-1; D is possibly TRBD1 (5 bases). CDR3 length: 13 residues. Trimming took 4 bases from V and 6 from J, leaving 11 bases between them. The germline gives CDR1 SGDLS, CDR2 YYNGEE. In DNA form, the CDR3 reads TGTGCCAGCAGCCCCGACAGTTTCAATGAGCAGTTCTTC. Translated, it gives CASSPDSFNEQFF.

The J gene is TRBJ2-3, the V gene TRBV2; 13 bases fit TRBD2. CDR3 length: 15 residues. The junction had 7 bases not matched to a gene; V was cut back by 7 bases and J by 6 bases. The germline V gene encodes CDR1 SNHLY and CDR2 FYNNEI. The CDR3 DNA reads TGTGCCAGCATATGGACTAGCGGGAGTGCGGATACGCAGTATTTT. Amino acid sequence: CASIWTSGSADTQYF.